This T cell receptor beta chain was captured by sequencing in a study of shared clonotypes between healthy human individuals. CDR3 length equals 15 residues. CDR1 SGHRS and CDR2 YFSETQ come from the germline V gene. V dropped 4 bases and J dropped 5; count of bases not matched to a gene: 8. Method: immunoSEQ multiplex PCR; TCRdb's copy keeps in-frame clones and lacks some. Among approximately 1.5 million clones listed, 98% were seen once. This sequence joins TRBV5-1 and TRBJ2-1; TRBD2 matches 8 bases. The TCR was taken from a man aged 25-45 years in good health. The sample was naive CD4+ T cells sorted from blood. Subset noted: CD45RA+ positively selected. CDR3 amino acids: CASSGQWTSHNEQFF. The CDR3 DNA reads TGCGCCAGCAGCGGACAATGGACTAGCCACAATGAGCAGTTCTTC.